This T cell receptor beta chain stems from a study of blood T cell repertoires in COVID-19. The CDR3 covers 15 residues. Trimming shortened V by 6 bases and J by 4 bases, and 18 bases separated the two germline ends. Per the germline V gene, CDR1 is MNHNY and CDR2 is SVGAGI (reference sequence). In the source study's methods: Amplified reference gene primers provided the basis for estimating nucleated cell counts. Sequencing used immunoSEQ multiplex PCR; TCRdb keeps in-frame clones, though not all of them. V, J and clone size reflect that table, while D and trimming were determined from the DNA. The table shows 250,000 or so clones, with 86% occurring only once.

Sequenced material: peripheral blood. The chain uses TRBV6-6 and TRBJ1-1; D unclear. The TCR comes from a man aged 35 to 55 with active or convalescent COVID-19. The CDR3 DNA reads as TGTGCCAGCAGCCCCCGGGTCTCCAGAGGCACTGAAGCTTTCTTT. Its translation: CASSPRVSRGTEAFF.